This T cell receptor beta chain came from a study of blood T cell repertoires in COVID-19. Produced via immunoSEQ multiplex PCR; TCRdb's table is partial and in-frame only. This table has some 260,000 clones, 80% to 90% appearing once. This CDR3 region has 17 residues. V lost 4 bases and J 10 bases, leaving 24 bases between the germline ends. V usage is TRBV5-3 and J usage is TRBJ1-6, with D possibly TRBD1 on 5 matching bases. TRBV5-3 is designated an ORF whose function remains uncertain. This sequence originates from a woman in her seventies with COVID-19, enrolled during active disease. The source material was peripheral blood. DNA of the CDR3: TGTGCCAGAAGCATATTACCTCCGGGACGGGAGGACTCACCCCTCCACTTT. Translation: CARSILPPGREDSPLHF.